Listed here are 31 T cell receptor beta chains from one sample, sequenced in a study of blood T cell repertoires in COVID-19. Assay: immunoSEQ multiplex PCR; the TCRdb copy retains only in-frame clones and omits some. The repertoire holds a few hundred thousand clones, with approximately 88% as singletons. Input material: PBMCs or T cells enriched from blood (not recorded which). The receptors here all came from a man in his thirties or forties who had recovered from COVID-19.

Concerning this clone itself: Other DNA sequences from this sample encode an identical CDR3 as well. The chain recombines TRBV15 with TRBJ2-5; tentatively, D is TRBD1 (6 bases). Germline V lookup: CDR1 LNHNV, CDR2 YYDKDF (reference sequence). The CDR3 totals 14 residues. V lost 1 base and J 2 bases, leaving 8 bases between the germline ends. This chain's CDR3 is CATSRGGRQETQYF. The DNA for the CDR3 is TGTGCCACCAGCAGAGGGGGGCGGCAAGAGACCCAGTACTTC.

The chain has TRBV19 and TRBJ1-1; 8 bases are a match to TRBD1. This CDR3 has 14 residues. CDR1 and CDR2 (germline): LNHDA, SQIVND (reference sequence). Trimming removed 4 bases from V and 6 bases from J; junction bases left unmatched: 7. CDR3 nucleotides: TGTGCCAGTAGTAAATCCGGACAGGGCCCTGAAGCTTTCTTT. Residues: CASSKSGQGPEAFF.

V is TRBV7-9 and J is TRBJ1-1; D uncertain. The length of the CDR3 is 10 residues. V was trimmed by 3 bases and J by 8 bases, leaving 4 bases between them. Looked up from germline, CDR1 is SEHNR and CDR2 is FQNEAQ (reference sequence). The CDR3: CASSFFEAFF. The DNA of the CDR3 is TGTGCCAGCAGCTTCTTCGAAGCTTTCTTT.

The chain couples TRBV10-1 to TRBJ1-2, with D tentatively TRBD1 (6 bases). The length of the CDR3 is 17 residues. V shed 0 bases and J shed 0 bases, with 14 bases lying between them. The germline V gene encodes CDR1 WNHNN and CDR2 SYGVQD (reference sequence). The CDR3 sequence is CASSESDDRTSNYGYTF. The CDR3 nucleotides read TGCGCCAGCAGTGAGTCGGATGACAGGACCTCTAACTATGGCTACACCTTC.

The chain carries TRBV3-1 (or the pseudogene TRBV3-2) and TRBJ1-3; unclear D gene. The CDR3 loop spans 15 amino acids. Germline V gene sequence: CDR1 LGHDT, CDR2 YNNKEL (reference sequence). V was trimmed by 5 bases and J by 3 bases, leaving 14 bases between them. The CDR3 coding sequence is TGTGCCAGCAGCACACGCGCAGGAGGTGGAAACACCATATATTTT. Protein product: CASSTRAGGGNTIYF.

The rearrangement joins TRBV19 to TRBJ1-2, with 8 bases aligning to TRBD1. The CDR3 covers 15 residues. Germline values: CDR1 LNHDA, CDR2 SQIVND (reference sequence). V gave up 9 bases and J gave up 4 bases; unmatched junction bases: 13. The CDR3 spells CASRTSDRVAYGYTF. CDR3 nucleotides: TGTGCCAGCCGAACTTCGGACAGGGTGGCCTATGGCTACACCTTC.

This chain connects TRBV27 to TRBJ1-6; TRBD1 might be the D (5 bases). Germline CDR1 MNHEY, CDR2 SMNVEV (reference sequence). The germline V and J ends were trimmed by 5 bases and 8 bases, with 7 bases remaining between them. The CDR3 runs to 12 residues. The chain's CDR3 is CASSTGDSPLHF. Written as DNA, the CDR3 is TGTGCCAGCAGTACGGGGGATTCACCCCTCCACTTT.

J is TRBJ1-5 and V is TRBV27, with TRBD1 matching over 7 bases. V trimming: 5 bases; J trimming: 5 bases; junction bases outside the gene matches: 12. The CDR3 is 16 amino acids. Germline assignment: CDR1 MNHEY and CDR2 SMNVEV (reference sequence). The CDR3 nucleotides read TGTGCCAGCAGTCTAAGGGCCAGGGGGTATGATCAGCCCCAGCATTTT. It yields the protein CASSLRARGYDQPQHF.

The chain carries TRBV3-1 (or the pseudogene TRBV3-2) and TRBJ1-1, with D perhaps matching TRBD1 (5 bases). This CDR3 region has 13 residues. V was shortened by 4 bases and J by 3 bases, with 9 bases between the two germline ends. CDR1 is LGHDT and CDR2 is YNNKEL in the germline V gene (reference sequence). Here the CDR3 reads CASSRTRDTEAFF. Written as DNA, the CDR3 is TGTGCCAGCAGCCGGACAAGAGACACTGAAGCTTTCTTT.

V usage is TRBV5-5 and J usage is TRBJ1-1; 10 bases are shared with TRBD1. The J segment lost 4 bases and the V segment lost 5 bases, leaving 8 bases of the junction unmatched. CDR3 size: 15 residues. CDR1 is SGHKS, CDR2 YYEKEE, per germline (reference sequence). CDR3 amino acids: CASSWDRGRGTEAFF. CDR3 DNA: TGTGCCAGCAGTTGGGACAGGGGCCGTGGCACTGAAGCTTTCTTT.

V usage is TRBV4-1 and J usage is TRBJ1-3, with TRBD1 matching over 7 bases. With V trimmed by 1 base and J by 9 bases, 12 bases remained unmatched. The CDR3 length is 16 residues. Looked up from germline, CDR1 is MGHRA and CDR2 is YSYEKL. The CDR3 DNA reads as TGCGCCAGCAGCCAAGGCATGAGGGACAGAGGGCCCACCATATATTTT. Amino acid sequence: CASSQGMRDRGPTIYF.

V is TRBV14 and J is TRBJ2-2, with 8 bases matching TRBD1. Germline values: CDR1 SGHDN, CDR2 FVKESK. The CDR3 is 15 residues long. The trim removed 4 bases at V and 4 bases at J, leaving 5 bases unmatched. CDR3 DNA sequence: TGTGCCAGCAGCCCGTGGACAGGGTTCACCGGGGAGCTGTTTTTT. Residues: CASSPWTGFTGELFF.

The CDR3 loop is CASSLENTGGLTYNEQFF. CDR3 DNA sequence: TGCGCCAGCAGCTTGGAAAACACAGGGGGCCTCACCTACAATGAGCAGTTCTTC. The chain employs TRBV5-1 and TRBJ2-1, with 9 positions matching TRBD1. Germline lookup yields CDR1 SGHRS and CDR2 YFSETQ. The ends lost 0 bases at V and 2 bases at J; junction bases unmatched: 9. The CDR3 totals 18 residues.

This chain joins TRBV18 and TRBJ1-4; D remains ambiguous. Trimming pared 1 base from V and 0 bases from J, leaving 9 bases between. This CDR3 comprises 16 residues. Germline V gene data show CDR1 as KGHSH and CDR2 as LQKENI. The CDR3 DNA reads TGTGCCAGCTCACCACGGTACACTACAACTAATGAAAAACTGTTTTTT. This sequence encodes CASSPRYTTTNEKLFF. Filled out from reference TRBV18 and TRBJ1-4, the complete variable domain reads NAGVMQNPRHLVRRRGQEARLRCSPMKGHSHVYWYRQLPEEGLKFMVYLQKENIIDESGMPKERFSAEFPKEGPSILRIQQVVRGDSAAYFCASSPRYTTTNEKLFFGSGTQLSVL.

The chain couples TRBV9 to TRBJ2-5; 9 bases match TRBD1. The J segment lost 1 base and the V segment lost 4 bases, leaving 5 bases of the junction unmatched. This CDR3 comprises 15 residues. CDR1 SGDLS and CDR2 YYNGEE come from the germline V gene. The chain's CDR3 is CASSLWTGAQETQYF. CDR3 nucleotides: TGTGCCAGCAGCCTATGGACAGGGGCCCAAGAGACCCAGTACTTC.

The genes are TRBV2 and TRBJ2-5; perhaps TRBD2 as D (5 bases). The germline V and J ends were trimmed by 10 bases and 1 base, with 16 bases remaining between them. CDR1 and CDR2 (germline): SNHLY, FYNNEI. This CDR3 comprises 14 residues. This CDR3 reads CAIPREYPQETQYF. The CDR3 nucleotides read TGTGCCATTCCACGGGAATACCCCCAAGAGACCCAGTACTTC.

The chain uses TRBV19 and TRBJ2-7, with D tentatively TRBD1 (7 bases). Trimming left V 5 bases short and J 3 bases short, with 14 bases between. The length of the CDR3 is 14 residues. Germline CDR1 reads LNHDA; CDR2 reads SQIVND (reference sequence). CDR3: CASSPRQGLYEQYF. The DNA for the CDR3 is TGTGCCAGTAGTCCGAGACAGGGACTCTACGAGCAGTACTTC.

The chain carries TRBV10-3 and TRBJ2-7; 9 nucleotides match TRBD1. The CDR3 has 13 residues. Germline V gene data show CDR1 as ENHRY and CDR2 as SYGVKD. V dropped 5 bases and J dropped 7; count of bases not matched to a gene: 6. CDR3 coding DNA: TGTGCCATCAGTCCGGGACAGGGTTGGGAGCAGTACTTC. Its protein product is CAISPGQGWEQYF.

Turning to this clone: Distinct nucleotide sequences in the sample also encode this CDR3. This chain connects TRBV9 to TRBJ2-1, with TRBD2 as a possible D gene (6 bases). The CDR3 has 14 residues. Trimming left V 7 bases short and J 0 bases short, with 11 bases between. Germline CDR1 and CDR2: SGDLS and YYNGEE. CDR3: CASSPGLSYNEQFF. For the CDR3, the DNA is TGTGCCAGCTCTCCGGGACTCTCCTACAATGAGCAGTTCTTC.

The chain combines TRBV7-6 with TRBJ2-7; TRBD1 might be the D (6 bases). Deletions cut 5 bases from V and 1 base from J, with 9 bases between. This CDR3 has 13 residues. Germline V CDR1 and CDR2: SGHVS, FNYEAQ. CDR3 DNA: TGTGCCAGCAGCGCGACAGGATCCTACGAGCAGTACTTC. It encodes CASSATGSYEQYF. The variable domain in full, completed from reference TRBV7-6 and TRBJ2-7, reads GAGVSQSPRYKVTKRGQDVALRCDPISGHVSLYWYRQALGQGPEFLTYFNYEAQQDKSGLPNDRFSAERPEGSISTLTIQRTEQRDSAMYRCASSATGSYEQYFGPGTRLTVT.

The V call is TRBV19, the J call TRBJ1-6; 8 nucleotides line up with TRBD1. This CDR3 contains 14 residues. Germline lookup yields CDR1 LNHDA and CDR2 SQIVND (reference sequence). The junction had 0 bases not matched to a gene; V was cut back by 1 base and J by 7 bases. The chain's CDR3 is CASSIGTGNSPLHF. The DNA for the CDR3 is TGTGCCAGTAGTATAGGGACAGGGAATTCACCCCTCCACTTT.

V is TRBV9 and J is TRBJ1-3; 7 bases match TRBD1. CDR1 and CDR2 from the germline V gene are SGDLS and YYNGEE. V trimming: 4 bases; J trimming: 2 bases; junction bases outside the gene matches: 12. The CDR3 extends over 17 amino acids. The CDR3 nucleotides are TGTGCCAGCAGCAAATCGGGACAGAACGGAGCTGGAAACACCATATATTTT. This encodes CASSKSGQNGAGNTIYF.

V is TRBV3-1 (or the pseudogene TRBV3-2) and J is TRBJ1-3, with D perhaps TRBD1 (5 bases). Germline V lookup: CDR1 LGHDT, CDR2 YNNKEL (reference sequence). The CDR3 sequence is 15 residues long. V was shortened by 1 base and J by 2 bases, with 9 bases between the two germline ends. The CDR3 loop reads CASSQGAGPGNTIYF. CDR3 DNA sequence: TGTGCCAGCAGCCAAGGGGCAGGGCCTGGAAACACCATATATTTT.

This clone was detected only once. This chain joins TRBV27 and TRBJ1-2, with TRBD1 identical over 10 bases. V gave up 3 bases and J gave up 7 bases; unmatched junction bases: 11. The length of the CDR3 is 16 residues. Germline V gene lookup returns CDR1 MNHEY and CDR2 SMNVEV (reference sequence). The CDR3 loop reads CASSFSVGTGVFGYTF. CDR3 coding DNA: TGTGCCAGCAGTTTTTCTGTAGGGACAGGGGTATTTGGCTACACCTTC.

On this clone itself: This CDR3 is also generated by other DNA sequences in the sample. The chain is built from TRBV2 and TRBJ1-4; the match to TRBD1 covers 9 bases. Trimming at V came to 6 bases and at J to 5 bases, leaving 1 base not matched to a gene. CDR1 is SNHLY, CDR2 FYNNEI, per germline. The CDR3 is 13 amino acids. CDR3 sequence (DNA): TGTGCCAGCAGCGGGACAGGGAATGAAAAACTGTTTTTT. Translating it yields CASSGTGNEKLFF.

This chain uses TRBV2 with TRBJ2-5; possible D gene TRBD1, 5 bases. This CDR3 has 13 amino acids. Trimming took off 6 bases at V and 1 base at J, with 9 bases between the two ends. CDR1 is SNHLY, CDR2 FYNNEI, per germline. The CDR3 protein is CASRQESQETQYF. The CDR3 region has the DNA TGTGCCAGCAGACAGGAGTCCCAAGAGACCCAGTACTTC.

This chain connects TRBV5-6 to TRBJ2-7; D is perhaps TRBD1 (6 bases). V gave up 5 bases and J gave up 0 bases, with 12 bases separating them. CDR1 and CDR2 (germline): SGHDT, YYEEEE. CDR3 length equals 14 residues. CDR3 protein: CASRNTGSSYEQYF. The CDR3 DNA follows: TGTGCCAGCAGGAATACAGGGAGCTCCTACGAGCAGTACTTC.

V usage is TRBV11-2 and J usage is TRBJ1-1, with D unresolved. Germline assignment: CDR1 SGHAT and CDR2 FQNNGV. This CDR3 is 14 amino acids long. V lost 4 bases, J lost 0 bases, and 9 bases lay in between. This chain's CDR3 is CASSSGKMNTEAFF. The CDR3 DNA reads as TGTGCCAGCAGCTCCGGGAAGATGAACACTGAAGCTTTCTTT.

This chain uses TRBV27 with TRBJ2-2; perhaps TRBD2 as D (6 bases). Trimming removed 2 bases at V and 3 bases at J, with 13 bases between. The CDR3 is made up of 16 amino acids. CDR1 and CDR2 from the germline V gene are MNHEY and SMNVEV (reference sequence). As DNA, the CDR3 is TGTGCCAGCAGTTTAGGGGCGGGGACGTACACCGGGGAGCTGTTTTTT. Protein sequence: CASSLGAGTYTGELFF.

This clone was recorded only once. This chain connects TRBV7-6 to TRBJ2-3; 14 bases are shared with TRBD2. The V gene end was trimmed by 1 base and the J gene end by 6 bases; junction bases not matched to a gene: 6. CDR1 is SGHVS, CDR2 FNYEAQ, per germline. This CDR3 contains 17 residues. The DNA of the CDR3 is TGTGCCAGCAGCTTAGGGAGGACTAGCGGGGGGTCGGATACGCAGTATTTT. It is translated as CASSLGRTSGGSDTQYF. Based on the CDR3 plus reference TRBV7-6 and TRBJ2-3, the full variable domain is GAGVSQSPRYKVTKRGQDVALRCDPISGHVSLYWYRQALGQGPEFLTYFNYEAQQDKSGLPNDRFSAERPEGSISTLTIQRTEQRDSAMYRCASSLGRTSGGSDTQYFGPGTRLTVL.

V gene TRBV28 combines with J gene TRBJ2-3; 8 bases are a match to TRBD2. The V gene end was trimmed by 6 bases and the J gene end by 0 bases; junction bases not matched to a gene: 5. Per the germline V gene, CDR1 is MDHEN and CDR2 is SYDVKM. CDR3 length: 15 amino acids. The CDR3 DNA sequence: TGTGCCAGCAGAGCGAGCGGGGGTAGCACAGATACGCAGTATTTT. This codes for CASRASGGSTDTQYF.